This T cell receptor (beta chain) was sequenced for a study of T cell repertoires in cytomegalovirus infection. Study-wide findings and caveats: Cumulated frequencies of public TCR beta families served to identify carriers of CMV plus the relevant HLA.

TCRdb reprocessed the reads with MiXCR, giving one entry per CDR3 protein. The data hold more than 650,000 distinct CDR3 sequences, with less than 40% observed a single time. This clonotype has just a few counts. Its antigen is undetermined. V was pared by 3 bases and J by 4 bases, with 9 bases between. The CDR3 totals 13 residues. The receptor's source is a human donor in good health (CMV status not recorded). Some clones in this sample may be carry-over from other donors' samples. This rearrangement joins TRBV12-3 or TRBV12-4 to TRBJ1-2, with D uncertain. Specimen: PBMCs. CDR3 coding DNA: TGTGCCAGCAGTTTCGCGCAGGCCTATGGCTACACCTTC. This codes for CASSFAQAYGYTF.